This T cell receptor beta chain appears in the sequencing data of a study of T cells in Graves' hyperthyroidism and ophthalmopathy. Background on the study: Initial diagnosis, before any treatment, was when peripheral blood was collected.

Study findings and constraints: Stable hyperthyroidism was separated from ophthalmopathy by a model based on 13 V-J features. With a median lead of around 6.7 months before onset, the model predicted ophthalmopathy.

Comments on this clonotype: Antigen specificity is unknown. This clone may be a read error of a much larger clone one base away.

The CDR3 length is 14 residues. Per germline, CDR1 ENHRY and CDR2 SYGVKD. Each diagnosis drew on symptoms, thyroxine, TRAb, thyroid ultrasound and orbital computed tomography findings. TCR beta CDR3 regions were amplified from RNA. TCR CDR3 regions were first amplified by RT-PCR with HTBI primers. One entry per CDR3 protein results from TCRdb running MiXCR on the multiplex PCR reads. The sample comprises some 800,000 distinct CDR3 sequences, more than 30% of which are singletons, and 8.9% rests with the top ten. The sample was blood. V usage is TRBV10-3 and J usage is TRBJ2-7; the match to TRBD1 covers 7 bases. This receptor was taken from a man younger than 30 with Graves' hyperthyroidism. The CDR3, as DNA: TGTGCCATCAGTGTCGACAGGGATACCTACGAGCAGTGCTTC. The encoded protein is CAISVDRDTYEQCF.